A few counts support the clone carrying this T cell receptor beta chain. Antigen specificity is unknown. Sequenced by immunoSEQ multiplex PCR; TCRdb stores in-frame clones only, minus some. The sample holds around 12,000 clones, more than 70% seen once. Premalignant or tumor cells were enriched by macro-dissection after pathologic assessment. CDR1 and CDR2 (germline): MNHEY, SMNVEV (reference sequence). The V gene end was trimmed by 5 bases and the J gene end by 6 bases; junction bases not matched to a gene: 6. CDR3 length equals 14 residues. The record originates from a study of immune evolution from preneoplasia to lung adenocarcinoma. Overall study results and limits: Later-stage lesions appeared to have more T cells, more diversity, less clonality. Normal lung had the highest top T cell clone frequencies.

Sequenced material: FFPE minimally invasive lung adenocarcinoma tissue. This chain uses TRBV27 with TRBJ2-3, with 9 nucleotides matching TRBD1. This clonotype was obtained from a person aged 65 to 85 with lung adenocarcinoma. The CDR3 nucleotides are TGTGCCAGCAGTCTAGGAGGACAGGGGGATACGCAGTATTTT. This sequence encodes CASSLGGQGDTQYF.